These T cell receptor beta chains were read from a single sample in a study of blood T cell repertoires in COVID-19. TCRdb's copy holds only in-frame clones and misses some; the assay was immunoSEQ multiplex PCR. Of over 200,000 clones listed, less than 90% are singletons. The sequencing input was peripheral blood. Receptors originate from a man in his fifties or sixties who had recovered from COVID-19. CDR3s include the opening cysteine and the closing phenylalanine or tryptophan. Each record gives: CDR3 DNA, CDR3 protein, clone size, CDR3 length, V gene, D gene, J gene. The D gene is left open where the match is weak. For some rows the clone size is stated as once, few or many, or as a class when expanded; others skip it.

DNA: TGTGCCAGCAGCACTGACGGTTTTAGCGGGGGGGCCGGGGAGCTGTTTTTT
CDR3: CASSTDGFSGGAGELFF
size: -
length: 17
V: TRBV7-2
D: TRBD2
J: TRBJ2-2

DNA: TGCGCCAGCAGCCTGACAGTCGATGGCTACACCTTC
CDR3: CASSLTVDGYTF
size: -
length: 12
V: TRBV5-1
D: -
J: TRBJ1-2

DNA: TGTGCCAGCAGTTCCGACAGGGGAATCGACGAGCAGTACTTC
CDR3: CASSSDRGIDEQYF
size: once
length: 14
V: TRBV14
D: TRBD1
J: TRBJ2-7

DNA: TGTGCCAGCAGCTTAGCGGGGGCAGGAACAGATACGCAGTATTTT
CDR3: CASSLAGAGTDTQYF
size: -
length: 15
V: TRBV7-9
D: -
J: TRBJ2-3

DNA: TGTGCCAGCAGCCAAGTTTACGGGGGTGGCCACAATGAGCAGTTCTTC
CDR3: CASSQVYGGGHNEQFF
size: -
length: 16
V: TRBV14
D: -
J: TRBJ2-1

DNA: TGTGCCAGCAGTGCGGGACAGGATTACAATGAGCAGTTCTTC
CDR3: CASSAGQDYNEQFF
size: -
length: 14
V: TRBV6-4
D: TRBD1
J: TRBJ2-1

DNA: TGTGCCAGCAGCAAAGGTATTCAGATCGGGGAATATGGGGTCTATCGAGGCTACGAGCAGTACTTC
CDR3: CASSKGIQIGEYGVYRGYEQYF
size: few
length: 22
V: TRBV21-1
D: -
J: TRBJ2-7

DNA: TGTGCCAGTAGTAGCCCAGCGGGGGGTTACGAGCAGTACTTC
CDR3: CASSSPAGGYEQYF
size: -
length: 14
V: TRBV19
D: TRBD2
J: TRBJ2-7

DNA: TGTGCCAGCAGCCCGGACAGCAACCAAGAGACCCAGTACTTC
CDR3: CASSPDSNQETQYF
size: -
length: 14
V: TRBV5-4
D: -
J: TRBJ2-5

DNA: TGTGCCAGCAGCCAAGCCTTTACAGGGGTTCGAGAGACCCAGTACTTC
CDR3: CASSQAFTGVRETQYF
size: -
length: 16
V: TRBV4-2
D: TRBD1
J: TRBJ2-5

DNA: TGTGCCAGCAGCTTACCAGGGGCCATACACCTATCCTACGAGCAGTACTTC
CDR3: CASSLPGAIHLSYEQYF
size: once
length: 17
V: TRBV11-2
D: -
J: TRBJ2-7

DNA: TGTGCCAGCAGCTCCCAAGACCATCCCCTAGCTAACTATGGCTACACCTTC
CDR3: CASSSQDHPLANYGYTF
size: -
length: 17
V: TRBV9
D: -
J: TRBJ1-2

DNA: TGTGCCAGTAGGAGGACTAGCGGGGGGATACTGGCAGATACGCAGTATTTT
CDR3: CASRRTSGGILADTQYF
size: -
length: 17
V: TRBV19
D: TRBD2
J: TRBJ2-3

DNA: TGCGCCAGCAGCCAAGATAACGGGGTAGAGACCCAGTACTTC
CDR3: CASSQDNGVETQYF
size: -
length: 14
V: TRBV4-1
D: -
J: TRBJ2-5

DNA: TGTGCCAGCAGCTTATACGGGGGATCGAACACCGGGGAGCTGTTTTTT
CDR3: CASSLYGGSNTGELFF
size: -
length: 16
V: TRBV11-2
D: -
J: TRBJ2-2

DNA: TGTGCCAGCTCACGGGGGACTAGCGGGAGAAACATTCAGTACTTC
CDR3: CASSRGTSGRNIQYF
size: -
length: 15
V: TRBV18
D: TRBD2
J: TRBJ2-4

DNA: TGTGCCAGCTCCTATTCGCGGACGGGGATTAGCTCCTACGAGCAGTACTTC
CDR3: CASSYSRTGISSYEQYF
size: -
length: 17
V: TRBV18
D: -
J: TRBJ2-7

DNA: TGTGCCAGCAGCTTAGAGGCGGGTCCCAACGTCCTGACTTTC
CDR3: CASSLEAGPNVLTF
size: -
length: 14
V: TRBV7-3
D: -
J: TRBJ2-6

DNA: TGCGCCAGTAGGTTGGAGGGGTTCTCCTACAATGAGCAGTTCTTC
CDR3: CASRLEGFSYNEQFF
size: -
length: 15
V: TRBV5-1
D: -
J: TRBJ2-1

DNA: TGTGCCAGCAGCGGATTTCGGTTGGACAGGGGGAGGGATTGGAATGAGCAGTTCTTC
CDR3: CASSGFRLDRGRDWNEQFF
size: -
length: 19
V: TRBV9
D: TRBD1
J: TRBJ2-1

DNA: TGTGCCAGCAGCTTAGCAGGTGGGGCAGCGAGCACAGATACGCAGTATTTT
CDR3: CASSLAGGAASTDTQYF
size: -
length: 17
V: TRBV7-2
D: -
J: TRBJ2-3

DNA: TGTGCCGTCCGAGGCCCCGGGATGACCTACGAGCAGTACTTC
CDR3: CAVRGPGMTYEQYF
size: -
length: 14
V: TRBV6-6
D: -
J: TRBJ2-7

DNA: TGTGCCAGCAGCCCCACAGCCACAAATTCACCCCTCCACTTT
CDR3: CASSPTATNSPLHF
size: -
length: 14
V: TRBV7-6
D: -
J: TRBJ1-6

DNA: TGTGCCAGCAGCTCCTCTTCGCGGGGGGAAATCCCTAGCACAGATACGCAGTATTTT
CDR3: CASSSSSRGEIPSTDTQYF
size: -
length: 19
V: TRBV9
D: TRBD2
J: TRBJ2-3

DNA: TGTGCCAGCAGCCAACCACTGCCTAGCGGGGGGGGATTAGATACGCAGTATTTT
CDR3: CASSQPLPSGGGLDTQYF
size: -
length: 18
V: TRBV4-2
D: TRBD2
J: TRBJ2-3

DNA: TGTGCCAGCAGCGTAGACCCCGGGGGAAGCTCCTACGAGCAGTACTTC
CDR3: CASSVDPGGSSYEQYF
size: -
length: 16
V: TRBV9
D: -
J: TRBJ2-7

DNA: TGCGCCAGCACTCCCGGGACAGCTGCTCCCTACGAGCAGTACTTC
CDR3: CASTPGTAAPYEQYF
size: -
length: 15
V: TRBV5-1
D: TRBD1
J: TRBJ2-7

DNA: TGTGCCAGCAGGGGCGATGTGTGGTCCTCTGGGGCCAACGTCCTGACTTTC
CDR3: CASRGDVWSSGANVLTF
size: -
length: 17
V: TRBV9
D: -
J: TRBJ2-6

DNA: TGTGCCAGCAGCTTACAGGGGAATGGCTACACCTTC
CDR3: CASSLQGNGYTF
size: -
length: 12
V: TRBV4-2
D: TRBD1
J: TRBJ1-2

DNA: TGTGCCAGCAGCCAAGATCTCGGGGGGGCAGCTTTCTTT
CDR3: CASSQDLGGAAFF
size: -
length: 13
V: TRBV4-2
D: -
J: TRBJ1-1

DNA: TGTGCCAGTAGTAGGACAGCCGAAGCTTTCTTT
CDR3: CASSRTAEAFF
size: few
length: 11
V: TRBV19
D: -
J: TRBJ1-1

DNA: TGTGCCTGGTCGGGGTCTAGCAATCAGCCCCAGCATTTT
CDR3: CAWSGSSNQPQHF
size: few
length: 13
V: TRBV30
D: -
J: TRBJ1-5

DNA: TGTGCCAGCAGCTTAGATTCACTTAATTCACCCCTCCACTTT
CDR3: CASSLDSLNSPLHF
size: once
length: 14
V: TRBV7-9
D: -
J: TRBJ1-6

DNA: TGTGCCAGCAGACCCGAGGGGGTACGTAGCTATGGCTACACCTTC
CDR3: CASRPEGVRSYGYTF
size: once
length: 15
V: TRBV6-5
D: -
J: TRBJ1-2

DNA: TGTGCCAGCAGCGGGGACACCAACTATGGCTACACCTTC
CDR3: CASSGDTNYGYTF
size: -
length: 13
V: TRBV9
D: -
J: TRBJ1-2

DNA: TGTGCCAGCAGCCCATACACAGGGTACAAGGACAATCAGCCCCAGCATTTT
CDR3: CASSPYTGYKDNQPQHF
size: -
length: 17
V: TRBV7-8
D: -
J: TRBJ1-5

DNA: TGTGCCAGCAGTTCAAGAGCGGGGGGAGCTGGAAGAGAGCAGTTCTTC
CDR3: CASSSRAGGAGREQFF
size: -
length: 16
V: TRBV27
D: TRBD2
J: TRBJ2-1

DNA: TGTGCCAGTAGTATTGGCTCTTACGATTCACCCCTCCACTTT
CDR3: CASSIGSYDSPLHF
size: -
length: 14
V: TRBV19
D: -
J: TRBJ1-6

DNA: TGTGCCAGCAGTGTCGGGACTAATGAAAAACTGTTTTTT
CDR3: CASSVGTNEKLFF
size: -
length: 13
V: TRBV2
D: -
J: TRBJ1-4

DNA: TGTGCCACCAGTGATGCGGGGGCCAGTATTACGGATACGCAGTATTTT
CDR3: CATSDAGASITDTQYF
size: few
length: 16
V: TRBV24-1
D: -
J: TRBJ2-3

DNA: TGTGCCAGCAGCCCGGGCCTAGCGGGGGTCGGGGAGCTGTTTTTT
CDR3: CASSPGLAGVGELFF
size: -
length: 15
V: TRBV7-3
D: TRBD2
J: TRBJ2-2

DNA: TGTGCCAGCTCACCCGACAGGGGACCCGAGCAGTACTTC
CDR3: CASSPDRGPEQYF
size: -
length: 13
V: TRBV18
D: TRBD1
J: TRBJ2-7

DNA: TGTGCCAGCAGCTTAAGAACAGGATTCTATGGCTACACCTTC
CDR3: CASSLRTGFYGYTF
size: -
length: 14
V: TRBV11-1
D: -
J: TRBJ1-2